What follows are 32 T cell receptor beta chains derived from one specimen sequenced in a study of blood T cells in healthy people across ages. Then a second PCR, running roughly 7 to 11 cycles, was carried out with a sample-barcoded 5' primer and a J-beta primer mix. TCRdb itself ran the 5' RACE reads through MiXCR, one entry per CDR3 protein. This table has some 710,000 distinct CDR3 sequences, 46% appearing once. Sequences were obtained from blood. These receptors all come from a man aged 80 or over in good health.

The table lists this clonotype with a few counts. V usage is TRBV4-1 and J usage is TRBJ1-2; no clear D. CDR1 and CDR2 (germline): MGHRA, YSYEKL. The germline V and J ends were trimmed by 0 bases and 8 bases, with 4 bases remaining between them. The CDR3 runs 11 residues. DNA for the CDR3: TGCGCCAGCAGCCAAGATCTAGGCTACACCTTC. Translation gives CASSQDLGYTF.

This clonotype was counted only a few times. The chain carries TRBV20-1 and TRBJ2-3; D remains unclear. V lost 6 bases and J lost 4, with 8 bases in between. The germline V gene has CDR1 DFQATT and CDR2 SNEGSKA (reference sequence). The CDR3 has 11 residues. The CDR3 reads CSAQYSDTQYF. The CDR3 nucleotides read TGCAGTGCCCAGTATTCAGATACGCAGTATTTT.

The J gene is TRBJ2-3, the V gene TRBV18; the D gene is possibly TRBD2 (5 bases). V was cut by 3 bases and J by 4 bases, with 17 bases left in between. CDR3 size: 16 residues. Germline lookup yields CDR1 KGHSH and CDR2 LQKENI. The CDR3 sequence is CASSPRSSAGPDTQYF. The CDR3 DNA reads as TGTGCCAGCTCACCCCGGTCTTCTGCGGGCCCAGATACGCAGTATTTT.

This chain links TRBV5-1 with TRBJ2-6, with D perhaps matching TRBD1 or TRBD2 (11 bases each). Germline-derived CDR1 and CDR2 are SGHRS and YFSETQ. The CDR3 runs 16 residues. V lost 8 bases, J lost 12 bases, and 27 bases lay in between. CDR3 in amino acids: CASGQGATSGSRVLTF. CDR3 in DNA: TGCGCCAGTGGACAGGGGGCAACTAGCGGGAGCCGCGTCCTGACTTTC.

J is TRBJ2-1 and V is TRBV20-1; 9 nucleotides align to TRBD2. Germline V gene sequence: CDR1 DFQATT, CDR2 SNEGSKA (reference sequence). The CDR3 contains 15 residues. The V segment lost 6 bases and the J segment 10 bases; nucleotides outside the gene matches: 16. The CDR3 loop is CSANPPSGISYEQFF. DNA for the CDR3: TGCAGTGCCAACCCACCTAGCGGGATATCCTACGAGCAGTTCTTC.

This clonotype showed up just a few times. This CDR3 reads CSARGSGGRYEQYF. The CDR3 nucleotides are TGCAGTGCTAGAGGCTCAGGGGGCCGCTACGAGCAGTACTTC. V usage is TRBV20-1 and J usage is TRBJ2-7, with 8 bases matching TRBD1. The CDR3 runs to 14 residues. The J segment lost 3 bases and the V segment lost 1 base, leaving 5 bases of the junction unmatched. CDR1 is DFQATT, CDR2 SNEGSKA, per germline (reference sequence).

The chain recombines TRBV7-2 with TRBJ2-5, with TRBD1 identical over 8 bases. Germline V gene data show CDR1 as SGHTA and CDR2 as FQGNSA. The junction had 5 bases not matched to a gene; V was cut back by 0 bases and J by 5 bases. The CDR3 is 15 amino acids. The CDR3 loop is CASSLAGQGSETQYF. In nucleotides, the CDR3 is TGTGCCAGCAGCTTAGCTGGACAGGGTTCGGAGACCCAGTACTTC.

This chain links TRBV4-1 with TRBJ2-1; possibly TRBD2 for D (6 bases). This CDR3 has 15 amino acids. Germline V CDR1 and CDR2: MGHRA, YSYEKL. Trimming removed 1 base from V and 4 bases from J, with 11 bases in between. CDR3 amino acids: CASSQAASAYNEQFF. CDR3 coding DNA: TGCGCCAGCAGCCAAGCGGCTAGCGCGTACAATGAGCAGTTCTTC.

This clonotype appeared once. V and J are TRBV20-1 and TRBJ1-2; D is perhaps TRBD1 (6 bases). The CDR3 has 14 amino acids. Germline values: CDR1 DFQATT, CDR2 SNEGSKA (reference sequence). With 1 base removed from V and 7 bases from J, the gap between germline ends came to 16 bases. The CDR3: CSARASGGRGGYTF. CDR3 sequence (DNA): TGCAGTGCTAGAGCGTCCGGGGGCAGGGGTGGCTACACCTTC.

This clonotype was observed a handful of times. The V call is TRBV20-1, the J call TRBJ2-1; D tentatively fits TRBD1 or TRBD2 (5 bases each). Deletions cut 3 bases from V and 3 bases from J, with 15 bases between. The germline V gene has CDR1 DFQATT and CDR2 SNEGSKA (reference sequence). The CDR3 consists of 15 residues. CDR3: CSARPRGTNYNEQFF. In nucleotides, the CDR3 is TGCAGTGCTAGGCCCCGAGGGACCAACTACAATGAGCAGTTCTTC.

This clonotype was seen more than once but under ten times. This chain uses TRBV24-1 with TRBJ2-5; no clear D gene. Germline V gives CDR1 KGHDR, CDR2 SFDVKD. The CDR3 totals 16 residues. Trimming pared 3 bases from V and 2 bases from J, leaving 15 bases between. The CDR3 bases are TGTGCCACCAGTGATAGCAAGACTGGTCCACAAGAGACCCAGTACTTC. Protein product: CATSDSKTGPQETQYF.

V is TRBV6-6 and J is TRBJ2-3; D possibly corresponds to TRBD2 (5 bases). The CDR3 has 17 residues. CDR1 MNHNY and CDR2 SVGAGI come from the germline V gene (reference sequence). V lost 1 base and J lost 2, with 16 bases in between. The CDR3 loop is CASSYYMGDPYTDTQYF. DNA for the CDR3: TGTGCCAGCAGTTACTATATGGGAGATCCATACACAGATACGCAGTATTTT.

This clonotype was picked up a small number of times. The chain joins TRBV27 to TRBJ1-1, with D uncertain. Per the germline V gene, CDR1 is MNHEY and CDR2 is SMNVEV (reference sequence). The CDR3 is made up of 14 amino acids. V gave up 6 bases and J gave up 6 bases, with 17 bases separating them. The CDR3 nucleotides are TGTGCCAGCAGCTCATCCGGGCGTAGCGCTGAAGCTTTCTTT. Its translation: CASSSSGRSAEAFF.

The chain couples TRBV7-2 to TRBJ2-7, with a possible D match to TRBD1 (5 bases). CDR3 length: 15 amino acids. Germline V CDR1 and CDR2: SGHTA, FQGNSA. The V end lost 2 bases, the J end lost 6 bases, and 17 bases lay between the germline ends. The CDR3 loop reads CASSLLAGQISEQYF. CDR3 nucleotides: TGTGCCAGCAGCTTATTGGCAGGGCAGATCTCCGAGCAGTACTTC.

As to this clonotype: The junction differs from germline at one of its ends, possibly a read error. The chain links TRBV12-3 or TRBV12-4 to TRBJ2-7; 7 nucleotides match TRBD2. The CDR3 covers 15 residues. DNA of the CDR3: TGTGCCGGCAGTTTGGGGCAGGGAGGGAGCTACGAGCAGTACTTC. This encodes CAGSLGQGGSYEQYF.

In this sample, this clonotype turned up a few times. V gene TRBV5-6 combines with J gene TRBJ2-5; weak D call: TRBD2 (6 bases). V gave up 4 bases and J gave up 5 bases, with 15 bases separating them. The CDR3 spans 14 residues. Looked up from germline, CDR1 is SGHDT and CDR2 is YYEEEE. CDR3 in DNA: TGTGCCAGCAGCACGGGACTGTGGGGCGAGACCCAGTACTTC. Translated, it gives CASSTGLWGETQYF.

The genes are TRBV20-1 and TRBJ2-7; 9 bases are shared with TRBD1. V lost 6 bases, J lost 5 bases, and 14 bases stayed unmatched. The CDR3 covers 15 residues. Per germline, CDR1 DFQATT and CDR2 SNEGSKA (reference sequence). DNA for the CDR3: TGCAGTGCCACCCTAGCTAGGACAGGGGTCAACGAGCAGTACTTC. Protein sequence: CSATLARTGVNEQYF.

This clonotype showed up just a few times. This chain joins TRBV20-1 and TRBJ1-5; TRBD1 aligns across 7 bases. V trimming: 1 base; J trimming: 1 base; junction bases outside the gene matches: 7. CDR1 DFQATT and CDR2 SNEGSKA come from the germline V gene (reference sequence). The CDR3 runs 16 residues. The DNA of the CDR3 is TGCAGTGCTAGAGTACCGACAGGGTTGAGCAATCAGCCCCAGCATTTT. Its translation: CSARVPTGLSNQPQHF.

This chain links TRBV4-3 with TRBJ1-2; D is unresolved. Germline V gene data show CDR1 as LGHNA and CDR2 as YSLEER. The V end was cut by 3 bases, the J end by 3 bases, with 8 bases between. The CDR3 totals 13 residues. The CDR3, as DNA: TGCGCCAGCAGCCACAGGACGGACTATGGCTACACCTTC. Protein product: CASSHRTDYGYTF.

With regard to this clonotype: Being one base from a much bigger clone, this may be a read error. The chain recombines TRBV14 with TRBJ2-5; tentatively, D is TRBD2 (5 bases). The J call may be faulty, since TRBJ2-7 better matches the DNA end. This CDR3 spans 13 amino acids. Germline lookup yields CDR1 SGHDN and CDR2 FVKESK. This CDR3 reads CASGQFRDYEQYF. CDR3 nucleotide sequence: TGTGCCAGCGGCCAATTTCGGGACTACGAGCAGTACTTC.

The gene calls are TRBV5-1 and TRBJ1-4, with TRBD1 as a possible D gene (6 bases). Germline CDR1 is SGHRS and CDR2 is YFSETQ. CDR3 length: 16 amino acids. The V end was cut by 3 bases, the J end by 6 bases, with 18 bases between. The CDR3 DNA sequence: TGCGCCAGCAGCTCGACAAACGCAGGGGAGCATGAAAAACTGTTTTTT. Translation gives CASSSTNAGEHEKLFF.

Concerning this clonotype itself: Compared with germline, one end of the junction differs, possibly owing to a read error. V usage is TRBV5-6 and J usage is TRBJ2-4; 7 nucleotides match TRBD1. TRBJ2-7 matches the DNA end more closely, so the J call is doubtful. The CDR3 is made up of 13 amino acids. Germline lookup yields CDR1 SGHDT and CDR2 YYEEEE. This chain's CDR3 is CASGLDRRYEQYF. DNA of the CDR3: TGTGCCAGCGGCTTGGACAGGCGCTACGAGCAGTACTTC.

A note on this clonotype: A much larger clone lies a single base off, so this may be a read error. The V call is TRBV10-3, the J call TRBJ2-1, with 9 bases fitting TRBD2. Trimming at V came to 2 bases and at J to 10 bases, leaving 6 bases not matched to a gene. CDR1 is ENHRY, CDR2 SYGVKD, per germline. The CDR3 covers 14 residues. The CDR3 sequence: CAISEGLATYEQFF. The CDR3, as DNA: TGTGCCATCAGTGAGGGACTAGCGACTTACGAGCAGTTCTTC.

The rearrangement uses TRBV10-3 and TRBJ2-2; D possibly corresponds to TRBD2 (5 bases). The CDR3 is 17 amino acids. Per the germline V gene, CDR1 is ENHRY and CDR2 is SYGVKD. V was pared by 5 bases and J by 1 base, with 17 bases between. The CDR3 loop reads CAISMKAERGNTGELFF. In nucleotides, the CDR3 is TGTGCCATCAGTATGAAAGCGGAAAGAGGGAACACCGGGGAGCTGTTTTTT.

The rearrangement links TRBV29-1 to TRBJ2-3, with 10 positions matching TRBD2. Germline CDR1 reads SQVTM; CDR2 reads ANQGSEA. V lost 5 bases and J lost 1; bases outside the gene matches: 6. The CDR3 runs 15 residues. Here the CDR3 reads CSVTPTSGGTDTQYF. CDR3 in DNA: TGCAGCGTTACCCCCACTAGCGGGGGCACAGATACGCAGTATTTT.

There are a few counts of this clonotype. The chain employs TRBV4-3 and TRBJ2-1; maybe TRBD2 (5 bases). V dropped 0 bases and J dropped 6 bases, with 18 bases sitting between them. Germline V gives CDR1 LGHNA, CDR2 YSLEER. This CDR3 has 17 residues. The CDR3 region is CASSQDVGVLGGNEQFF. The DNA for the CDR3 is TGCGCCAGCAGCCAAGATGTCGGGGTTCTGGGTGGCAATGAGCAGTTCTTC.

This rearrangement joins TRBV20-1 to TRBJ1-6; D is perhaps TRBD1 (5 bases). The V and J ends lost 0 bases and 12 bases respectively, with 18 bases between them. Germline V CDR1 and CDR2: DFQATT, SNEGSKA (reference sequence). CDR3 length: 15 residues. The CDR3 DNA follows: TGCAGTGCTAGAGATCTCGCGGGGGAGGGAGGACCCCTCCACTTT. Amino acid sequence: CSARDLAGEGGPLHF.

This chain uses TRBV27 with TRBJ2-1, with D perhaps matching TRBD2 (6 bases). The V gene lost 3 bases and the J gene lost 10 bases, with 22 bases spanning the gap. The CDR3 covers 16 residues. The germline CDR1 and CDR2 sequences are MNHEY and SMNVEV (reference sequence). This chain's CDR3 is CASSFRRDGNNEEQFF. CDR3 bases: TGTGCCAGCAGTTTTAGGCGGGACGGCAATAACGAGGAGCAGTTCTTC.

This clonotype was detected a few times. This rearrangement joins TRBV7-2 to TRBJ2-1; 9 bases agree with TRBD2. The CDR3 consists of 15 residues. After removal of 5 bases from V and 9 bases from J, the junction contained 11 bases not matched to a gene. The V gene's germline CDR1 is SGHTA and CDR2 FQGNSA. The CDR3 sequence: CASSPGVAGDTEQFF. The CDR3 DNA reads TGTGCCAGCAGCCCCGGGGTAGCGGGAGACACTGAGCAGTTCTTC. The complete variable domain, with remaining parts taken from reference TRBV7-2 and TRBJ2-1, reads GAGVSQSPSNKVTEKGKDVELRCDPISGHTALYWYRQSLGQGLEFLIYFQGNSAPDKSGLPSDRFSAERTGGSVSTLTIQRTQQEDSAVYLCASSPGVAGDTEQFFGPGTRLTVL.

This clonotype occurred a few times. This chain uses TRBV7-2 with TRBJ2-7; 9 nucleotides align to TRBD2. V lost 4 bases, J lost 4 bases, and 11 bases stayed unmatched. From germline, CDR1 is SGHTA and CDR2 FQGNSA. The CDR3 extends over 16 amino acids. The CDR3 region is CASSSGVSGRSYEQYF. In nucleotides, the CDR3 is TGTGCCAGCAGCTCCGGAGTGAGCGGGAGGTCGTACGAGCAGTACTTC.

CDR3 sequence reads: CSARVATGLETQYF. The CDR3 region has the DNA TGCAGTGCTAGGGTTGCTACCGGGTTAGAGACCCAGTACTTC. The chain carries TRBV20-1 and TRBJ2-5; unclear D gene. V was pared by 3 bases and J by 4 bases, with 15 bases between. Germline loops: CDR1 DFQATT, CDR2 SNEGSKA (reference sequence). CDR3 length equals 14 residues.

Of note for this clonotype: Mismatch with germline at one junction end may stem from a read error. This chain joins TRBV9 and TRBJ2-5; no clear D gene. The CDR3 consists of 17 residues. Germline V gene sequence: CDR1 SGDLS, CDR2 YYNGEE. CDR3 DNA: TGTGCCAGCAGCGTAGCTGTCACAGCCCAGAACCAAGGGACCCAGTACTTC. Its protein product is CASSVAVTAQNQGTQYF.